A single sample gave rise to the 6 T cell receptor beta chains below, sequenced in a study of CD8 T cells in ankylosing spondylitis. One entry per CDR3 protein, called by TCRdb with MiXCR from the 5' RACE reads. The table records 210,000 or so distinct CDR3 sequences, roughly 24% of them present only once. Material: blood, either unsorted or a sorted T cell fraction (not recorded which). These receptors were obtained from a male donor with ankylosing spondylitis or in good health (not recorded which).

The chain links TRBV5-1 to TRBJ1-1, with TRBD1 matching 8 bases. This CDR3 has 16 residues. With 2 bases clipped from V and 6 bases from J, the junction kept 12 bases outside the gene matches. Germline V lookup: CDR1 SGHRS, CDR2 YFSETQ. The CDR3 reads CASSLQGVLVAAEAFF. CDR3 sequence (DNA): TGCGCCAGCAGCTTACAGGGGGTACTTGTTGCGGCTGAAGCTTTCTTT.

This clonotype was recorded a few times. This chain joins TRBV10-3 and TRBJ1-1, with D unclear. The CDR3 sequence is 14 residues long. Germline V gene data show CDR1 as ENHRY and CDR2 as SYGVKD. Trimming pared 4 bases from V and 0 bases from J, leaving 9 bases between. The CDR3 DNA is TGTGCCATCAGTGTAACAGAACTGAACACTGAAGCTTTCTTT. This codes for CAISVTELNTEAFF.

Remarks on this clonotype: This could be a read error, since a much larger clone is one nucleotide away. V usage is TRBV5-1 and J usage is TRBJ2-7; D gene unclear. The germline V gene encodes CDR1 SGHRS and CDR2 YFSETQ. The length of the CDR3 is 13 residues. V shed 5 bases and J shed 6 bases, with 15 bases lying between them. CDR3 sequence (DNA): TGCGCCAGCAGGCCATGGGCCAGACCCGAGCAGTACTTC. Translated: CASRPWARPEQYF.

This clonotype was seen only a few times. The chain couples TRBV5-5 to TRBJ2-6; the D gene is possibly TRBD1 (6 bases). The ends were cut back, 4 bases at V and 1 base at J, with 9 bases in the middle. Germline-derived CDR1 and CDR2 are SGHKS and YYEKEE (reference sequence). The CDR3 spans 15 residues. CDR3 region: CASSGTSSGANVLTF. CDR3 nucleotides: TGTGCCAGCAGCGGGACAAGTTCTGGGGCCAACGTCCTGACTTTC.

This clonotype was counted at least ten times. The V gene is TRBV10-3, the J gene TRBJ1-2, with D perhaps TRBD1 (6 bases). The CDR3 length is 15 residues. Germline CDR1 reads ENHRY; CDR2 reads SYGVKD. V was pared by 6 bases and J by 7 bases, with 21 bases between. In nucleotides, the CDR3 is TGTGCCATCAGCAGAGTAGGAGGGACATTCAGTGGCTACACCTTC. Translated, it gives CAISRVGGTFSGYTF.

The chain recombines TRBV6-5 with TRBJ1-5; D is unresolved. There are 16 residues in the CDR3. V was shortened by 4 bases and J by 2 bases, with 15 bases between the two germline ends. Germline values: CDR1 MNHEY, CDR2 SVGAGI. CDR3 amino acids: CASSFRPPWRNQPQHF. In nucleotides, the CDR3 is TGTGCCAGCAGTTTTCGGCCCCCCTGGCGCAATCAGCCCCAGCATTTT.